This T cell receptor (beta chain) was recorded in a study of blood T cell repertoires in COVID-19. Here immunoSEQ multiplex PCR was the method, and the copy in TCRdb shows in-frame clones only, minus some. The table has about 390,000 clones, approximately 90% seen once. Trimming pared 0 bases from V and 5 bases from J, leaving 13 bases between. CDR1 is LGHNA and CDR2 is YNFKEQ in the germline V gene. The CDR3 covers 15 residues. The V gene is TRBV4-2, the J gene TRBJ1-1, with D possibly being TRBD1 (5 bases). The source of this sequence is a woman aged 50 to 60 who had recovered from COVID-19. The source material was PBMCs or T cells enriched from blood (not recorded which). CDR3 protein: CASSQDRGSKTEAFF. The CDR3, as DNA: TGTGCCAGCAGCCAAGATCGGGGGAGTAAAACTGAAGCTTTCTTT.